Sequencing of this T cell receptor beta chain was carried out in a study of identical twins. Study-wide results and caveats: Low generation probability was overrepresented in out-of-frame alpha sequences shared by twins. Fewer insertions characterized abundant cord blood beta clonotypes, whereas memory repertoires showed none.

TCRdb ran MiXCR on the 5' RACE reads and lists one entry per CDR3 protein. Of about 240,000 distinct CDR3 sequences in the sample, more than 9% were seen once. The V segment lost 1 base and the J segment 8 bases; nucleotides outside the gene matches: 5. This CDR3 comprises 14 residues. Germline CDR1 is LGHNA and CDR2 is YSLEER. This clonotype showed up just a few times. Its cognate antigen is unknown. Sequences were obtained from memory T cells sorted from blood. This sequence was found in a man over 45 in good health. The chain employs TRBV4-3 and TRBJ2-1; 7 bases align to TRBD2. The CDR3 nucleotides read TGCGCCAGCAGCCAAGGGCGGGAGTTCGATGAGCAGTTCTTC. Amino acid sequence: CASSQGREFDEQFF.